Reported below is one T cell receptor beta chain. Sequencing used immunoSEQ multiplex PCR; TCRdb keeps in-frame clones, though not all of them. This repertoire shows about 200,000 clones, roughly 80% found once; its top ten account for around 5.5%. The data were obtained in a study of cytomegalovirus exposure and HLA in healthy donors. Sequencing was done on a sample of PBMCs. The source is a woman younger than 30 in good health and CMV-seronegative.

The CDR3 spells CASSLAPQAPYEQYF. CDR3 coding DNA: TGTGCCAGCAGCTTGGCGCCACAGGCCCCCTACGAGCAGTACTTC. The chain combines TRBV5-4 with TRBJ2-7; TRBD1 is a possible D gene (5 bases). V gave up 0 bases and J gave up 2 bases, with 12 bases separating them. In germline, CDR1 is SGHNT, CDR2 YYREEE (reference sequence). CDR3 length equals 15 residues.